This T cell receptor (beta chain) was found in a study of cytomegalovirus exposure and HLA in healthy donors. General study results and limits: Generally TCR sequences proved uncommon, though certain public TCRs appeared in numerous donors. In vitro testing confirmed a few CMV-associated chains as specific for CMV antigens. In a later analysis, first-cohort TCR clusters were found to tend to co-occur in the 120 or so validation repertoires. Researchers counted roughly 150 TCR beta chains as cytomegalovirus-associated.

TCRdb's copy holds only in-frame clones and misses some; the assay was immunoSEQ multiplex PCR. The data contain 160,000 or so clones, 84% of them singletons. This clone was counted at least ten times. As yet, its antigen is unknown. V lost 5 bases and J lost 5, with 13 bases in between. The germline gives CDR1 MNHEY, CDR2 SVGAGI. This CDR3 is built from 14 residues. The sequence was obtained from a man aged 25-40 years in good health and CMV-seropositive. The chain is built from TRBV6-5 and TRBJ2-1, with no clear D. Sample: PBMCs. CDR3 DNA: TGTGCCAGCAGTGTCCAGTGGCCCCACAATGAGCAGTTCTTC. Translated: CASSVQWPHNEQFF.